This passage covers 24 T cell receptor beta chains from one sample sequenced in a study of cytomegalovirus exposure and HLA in healthy donors. The PCR employed 60 Vbeta primers together with 13 Jbeta primers. Produced via immunoSEQ multiplex PCR; TCRdb's table is partial and in-frame only. In the table there are about 130,000 clones, around three quarters of which are singletons. The sequenced sample was PBMCs. These receptors all come from a woman aged 55 to 70 in good health and CMV-seropositive.

This chain links TRBV28 with TRBJ1-4, with TRBD1 identical over 7 bases. Germline-derived CDR1 and CDR2 are MDHEN and SYDVKM. This CDR3 is built from 13 residues. With 7 bases clipped from V and 7 bases from J, the junction kept 6 bases outside the gene matches. The CDR3 region has the DNA TGTGCCAGCAATCAGGGGGTAGGTGAAAAACTGTTTTTT. The encoded protein is CASNQGVGEKLFF.

The chain couples TRBV7-2 to TRBJ2-5, with D unresolved. The J call may be in error: the DNA end matches TRBJ2-7 better. The CDR3 spans 14 residues. Per germline, CDR1 SGHTA and CDR2 FQGNSA. CDR3 residues: CASSLGIPLFEQYF. CDR3 nucleotide sequence: TGTGCCAGCAGCTTAGGAATCCCCTTGTTCGAGCAGTACTTC.

This clone occurred once. This rearrangement joins TRBV5-1 to TRBJ2-2, with 8 bases aligning to TRBD1. The CDR3 length is 14 residues. Germline-derived CDR1 and CDR2 are SGHRS and YFSETQ. With 2 bases clipped from V and 6 bases from J, the junction kept 3 bases outside the gene matches. The CDR3 region has the DNA TGCGCCAGCAGCTTACAGGGGGAGGCCGGGGAGCTGTTTTTT. This codes for CASSLQGEAGELFF.

This clone was seen more than once but under ten times. The chain combines TRBV9 with TRBJ2-3; TRBD2 matches 12 bases. Germline V gene data show CDR1 as SGDLS and CDR2 as YYNGEE. The trim removed 4 bases at V and 2 bases at J, leaving 5 bases unmatched. The CDR3 is 16 residues long. The CDR3 DNA follows: TGTGCCAGCAGCTCCGGGACTAGCGGGTTCACAGATACGCAGTATTTT. Translating it yields CASSSGTSGFTDTQYF. Combining the CDR3 with reference TRBV9 and TRBJ2-3 gives the whole variable domain DSGVTQTPKHLITATGQRVTLRCSPRSGDLSVYWYQQSLDQGLQFLIQYYNGEERAKGNILERFSAQQFPDLHSELNLSSLELGDSALYFCASSSGTSGFTDTQYFGPGTRLTVL.

The CDR3 loop reads CASSPGRGGSYEQYF. CDR3 bases: TGTGCCAGCTCACCGGGTAGGGGGGGATCCTACGAGCAGTACTTC. The chain employs TRBV18 and TRBJ2-5; weak D call: TRBD2 (7 bases). The J call may be incorrect, as the DNA end agrees better with TRBJ2-7. Germline V gene sequence: CDR1 KGHSH, CDR2 LQKENI. The CDR3 totals 15 residues.

This rearrangement joins TRBV29-1 to TRBJ2-7; 8 bases map to TRBD1. V was pared by 6 bases and J by 3 bases, with 4 bases of the junction left unmatched. Per germline, CDR1 SQVTM and CDR2 ANQGSEA. The CDR3 consists of 12 residues. Here the CDR3 reads CSVHTGGYEQYF. CDR3 DNA sequence: TGCAGCGTCCACACAGGGGGCTACGAGCAGTACTTC.

The CDR3 DNA sequence: TGTGCCAGCAGTTACTCGAGCGGGGGTGGCTCCTACGAGCAGTACTTC. Its translation: CASSYSSGGGSYEQYF. The gene calls are TRBV6-5 and TRBJ2-7; 8 bases align to TRBD2. V lost 0 bases, J lost 0 bases, and 4 bases stayed unmatched. In germline, CDR1 is MNHEY, CDR2 SVGAGI. The CDR3 is 16 residues long.

Worth noting for this clone: Its ends do not fully match the called genes, so a read error is possible. V gene TRBV7-3 combines with J gene TRBJ1-2; D may be TRBD1 (6 bases). This CDR3 region has 16 residues. Germline V lookup: CDR1 SGHTA, CDR2 FQGTGA. The CDR3 protein is CSSSAPKGGGEDGYTF. The CDR3 coding sequence is TGTTCCAGCAGCGCCCCAAAGGGGGGGGGCGAGGATGGCTACACCTTC.

This rearrangement joins TRBV5-1 to TRBJ2-2; D possibly corresponds to TRBD1 (5 bases). The V end lost 1 base, the J end lost 6 bases, and 13 bases lay between the germline ends. Germline V gene lookup returns CDR1 SGHRS and CDR2 YFSETQ. The CDR3 loop spans 15 amino acids. The CDR3 protein is CASSLSRVGPGELFF. CDR3 sequence (DNA): TGCGCCAGCAGCTTGAGCAGGGTTGGGCCCGGGGAGCTGTTTTTT. The whole variable domain, filled in from reference TRBV5-1 and TRBJ2-2, reads KAGVTQTPRYLIKTRGQQVTLSCSPISGHRSVSWYQQTPGQGLQFLFEYFSETQRNKGNFPGRFSGRQFSNSRSEMNVSTLELGDSALYLCASSLSRVGPGELFFGEGSRLTVL.

This rearrangement joins TRBV9 to TRBJ1-3, with unresolved D. Deletions cut 0 bases from V and 4 bases from J, with 14 bases between. The CDR3 consists of 16 residues. Germline-derived CDR1 and CDR2 are SGDLS and YYNGEE. CDR3 region: CASSVAPNNPGNTIYF. CDR3 DNA sequence: TGTGCCAGCAGCGTAGCCCCCAACAATCCGGGAAACACCATATATTTT.

This clone was seen just once. The chain combines TRBV6-5 with TRBJ2-3; 9 positions match TRBD2. The germline gives CDR1 MNHEY, CDR2 SVGAGI. The CDR3 is 14 residues long. V lost 7 bases and J lost 5; bases outside the gene matches: 7. The CDR3 coding sequence is TGTGCCAGCACCGGCGGGGGGGGAGGAGATACGCAGTATTTT. Its protein product is CASTGGGGGDTQYF.

The rearrangement links TRBV6-1 to TRBJ2-5; no definite D call. The CDR3 is 12 amino acids. V gave up 6 bases and J gave up 5 bases, with 10 bases separating them. The germline gives CDR1 MNHNS, CDR2 SASEGT. The CDR3 region has the DNA TGTGCCAGCAGGGCCGATTTTGAGACCCAGTACTTC. Its translation: CASRADFETQYF.

This chain uses TRBV5-6 with TRBJ1-5; 12 bases fit TRBD1. The CDR3 sequence is 16 residues long. J lost 5 bases, V lost 3 bases, and 6 bases had no gene match. Germline lookup yields CDR1 SGHDT and CDR2 YYEEEE. This chain's CDR3 is CASSSAGQGAYQPQHF. Written as DNA, the CDR3 is TGTGCCAGCAGCTCCGCGGGACAGGGGGCCTATCAGCCCCAGCATTTT.

The rearrangement links TRBV19 to TRBJ1-1, with 7 nucleotides matching TRBD1. The V and J ends lost 7 bases and 0 bases, in that order; junction bases with no gene match: 5. Germline V gene sequence: CDR1 LNHDA, CDR2 SQIVND (reference sequence). CDR3 size: 14 residues. The CDR3 bases are TGTGCCAGTACTCTCGGACAGGTGAACACTGAAGCTTTCTTT. As protein: CASTLGQVNTEAFF.

The CDR3 sequence is CASSQTTSGGADTQYF. The CDR3 DNA reads as TGTGCCAGCAGCCAGACGACTAGCGGGGGCGCAGATACGCAGTATTTT. V is TRBV11-2 and J is TRBJ2-3; TRBD2 matches at 12 bases. Germline assignment: CDR1 SGHAT and CDR2 FQNNGV. The CDR3 consists of 16 residues. The junction had 7 bases not matched to a gene; V was cut back by 5 bases and J by 4 bases.

This clone has only a few counts. This chain connects TRBV2 to TRBJ2-3; no clear D. Germline V gene sequence: CDR1 SNHLY, CDR2 FYNNEI. The ends were cut back, 8 bases at V and 6 bases at J, with 6 bases in the middle. CDR3 length: 10 residues. The CDR3 DNA follows: TGTGCCAGCCAAATCGATACGCAGTATTTT. Encoded protein: CASQIDTQYF.

This rearrangement joins TRBV4-1 to TRBJ2-5; 10 bases map to TRBD2. Trimming at V came to 4 bases and at J to 4 bases, leaving 12 bases not matched to a gene. Per the germline V gene, CDR1 is MGHRA and CDR2 is YSYEKL. The CDR3 covers 17 residues. The CDR3: CASSRKHGLAEGETQYF. CDR3 nucleotides: TGCGCCAGCAGCCGGAAGCACGGACTAGCGGAGGGAGAGACCCAGTACTTC.

Note on this clone: Additional DNA sequences in this sample encode the identical CDR3. The chain links TRBV5-1 to TRBJ1-6, with D tentatively TRBD1 (6 bases). There are 13 residues in the CDR3. Per germline, CDR1 SGHRS and CDR2 YFSETQ. V lost 5 bases to trimming and J lost 13 bases, with 16 bases between them. The CDR3 nucleotides are TGCGCCAGCAGGTCGGAGGCTAGGGGGCCCCTCCACTTT. Its protein is CASRSEARGPLHF.

This chain uses TRBV28 with TRBJ2-1, with 9 nucleotides matching TRBD1. The germline V gene encodes CDR1 MDHEN and CDR2 SYDVKM. Trimming cost V 3 bases and J 8 bases; bases outside gene matches: 8. The CDR3 runs to 15 residues. The CDR3 sequence is CASSFLRTGEDEQFF. The CDR3 DNA reads as TGTGCCAGCAGTTTCCTTCGGACAGGGGAGGATGAGCAGTTCTTC.

This sequence joins TRBV6-5 and TRBJ2-7, with 7 bases identical to TRBD2. The ends lost 2 bases at V and 12 bases at J; junction bases unmatched: 7. This CDR3 is built from 12 residues. The germline V gene has CDR1 MNHEY and CDR2 SVGAGI. CDR3 region: CASSYGSGEMYF. The DNA of the CDR3 is TGTGCCAGCAGTTACGGGAGCGGGGAGATGTACTTC.

V gene TRBV6-5 combines with J gene TRBJ2-7; D is ambiguous. The CDR3 is 14 residues long. Trimming left V 4 bases short and J 3 bases short, with 13 bases between. Germline lookup yields CDR1 MNHEY and CDR2 SVGAGI. The CDR3 DNA sequence: TGTGCCAGCAGTTTGGCGACCCCGGGCTACGAGCAGTACTTC. Protein: CASSLATPGYEQYF.

The chain is built from TRBV19 and TRBJ2-7, with D maybe TRBD2 (5 bases). Germline V gene sequence: CDR1 LNHDA, CDR2 SQIVND (reference sequence). Trimming cost V 5 bases and J 3 bases, with 14 bases left between them. CDR3 size: 14 residues. CDR3 sequence (DNA): TGTGCCAGTAGTCCGACCCTTCGGGACTACGAGCAGTACTTC. This codes for CASSPTLRDYEQYF. The whole variable domain, remainder taken from reference TRBV19 and TRBJ2-7, is DGGITQSPKYLFRKEGQNVTLSCEQNLNHDAMYWYRQDPGQGLRLIYYSQIVNDFQKGDIAEGYSVSREKKESFPLTVTSAQKNPTAFYLCASSPTLRDYEQYFGPGTRLTVT.

The rearrangement joins TRBV5-1 to TRBJ1-6; perhaps TRBD1 as D (6 bases). The CDR3 has 12 amino acids. The ends were cut back, 4 bases at V and 7 bases at J, with 6 bases in the middle. CDR1 is SGHRS, CDR2 YFSETQ, per germline. The CDR3 sequence is CASSGGNSPLHF. The CDR3 bases are TGCGCCAGCAGCGGGGGCAATTCACCCCTCCACTTT.

J is TRBJ1-1 and V is TRBV2; possibly TRBD1 for D (6 bases). This CDR3 has 14 amino acids. With 6 bases removed from V and 1 base from J, the gap between germline ends came to 12 bases. Germline V lookup: CDR1 SNHLY, CDR2 FYNNEI. The CDR3 DNA reads TGTGCCAGCAGCCTCCAGACAGGGAACACTGAAGCTTTCTTT. As protein: CASSLQTGNTEAFF.